This T cell receptor beta chain was observed in a study of T cell repertoires in cytomegalovirus infection. This clonotype was seen ten or more times. Its antigen remains unknown. A single record per CDR3 protein comes from TCRdb applying MiXCR to the reads. The sample shows 550,000 to 850,000 distinct CDR3 sequences, roughly 30% of them seen only once. This CDR3 is 15 amino acids long. The junction had 6 bases not matched to a gene; V was cut back by 4 bases and J by 1 base. CDR1 SGHTA and CDR2 FQGNSA come from the germline V gene. The specimen comprised cultured PBMCs, sampled from culture after CMV antigen stimulation. The clonotype comes from a human donor in good health (CMV status not recorded). Some clones in this sample may be carry-over from other donors' samples. The J gene is TRBJ2-5, the V gene TRBV7-2; 7 bases fit TRBD1. CDR3 protein: CASSSPRQGQETQYF. The CDR3 DNA follows: TGTGCCAGCAGCTCCCCGCGACAGGGCCAAGAGACCCAGTACTTC.